Here is one TCR beta chain with its context. Repertoires were generated with immunoSEQ multiplex PCR, while TCRdb's copy carries only in-frame clones and drops some. The table lists just under 80,000 clones, 80% of them singletons. These data originate in a study of blood T cell repertoires in COVID-19. The CDR3 loop spans 16 amino acids. V was clipped by 2 bases and J by 4 bases; unmatched bases: 5. Germline V gene data show CDR1 as SGHRS and CDR2 as YFSETQ. The chain couples TRBV5-1 to TRBJ2-1; 11 nucleotides align to TRBD2. The sequence was collected from a woman in her seventies with acute or convalescent COVID-19. Sequenced sample: peripheral blood. The CDR3 region has the DNA TGCGCCAGCAGCTTTCAATCTAGCGGGGGGTACAATGAGCAGTTCTTC. Its translation is CASSFQSSGGYNEQFF.